The 8 T cell receptor beta chains in this list originate from one sample, sequenced in a study of beta chain features in type 1 diabetes. Every bit of the isolated RNA underwent reverse transcription, so sequencing read expressed TCRB transcripts. Clones were read by immunoSEQ multiplex PCR, and TCRdb kept only the in-frame ones, dropping some. The sample lists 400,000 to 600,000 clones; 30% were seen once. Input material: naive CD4+ T cells from blood. The receptors come from a man aged 18-30 years in good health.

This clone was found many times. The chain recombines TRBV29-1 with TRBJ2-7; 11 bases are shared with TRBD2. The CDR3 has 13 residues. Germline CDR1 and CDR2: SQVTM and ANQGSEA. V lost 4 bases and J lost 7; bases outside the gene matches: 6. CDR3 in amino acids: CSVALAGVGEQYF. The CDR3 nucleotides read TGCAGCGTTGCACTAGCGGGAGTGGGAGAGCAGTACTTC.

The count of this clone is one. J is TRBJ2-3 and V is TRBV30, with 13 bases matching TRBD2. This CDR3 region has 12 residues. Germline CDR1 and CDR2: GTSNPN and SVGIG (reference sequence). The junction had 1 base not matched to a gene; V was cut back by 0 bases and J by 13 bases. The CDR3 loop reads CAWSVGLAGEYF. CDR3 nucleotides: TGTGCCTGGAGTGTCGGACTAGCGGGAGAGTATTTT.

The genes are TRBV5-1 and TRBJ2-7; D tentatively fits TRBD1 or TRBD2 (5 bases each). V gave up 0 bases and J gave up 0 bases, with 7 bases separating them. The germline gives CDR1 SGHRS, CDR2 YFSETQ. The CDR3 length is 14 residues. The CDR3 loop is CASSLEGTSYEQYF. For the CDR3, the DNA is TGCGCCAGCAGCTTGGAGGGGACCTCCTACGAGCAGTACTTC.

This rearrangement joins TRBV4-3 to TRBJ2-3; D call uncertain. The length of the CDR3 is 14 residues. V was trimmed by 1 base and J by 5 bases, leaving 10 bases between them. Looked up from germline, CDR1 is LGHNA and CDR2 is YSLEER. In DNA, the CDR3 is TGCGCCAGCAGCCAAGGGGAAGGGAAAGATACGCAGTATTTT. This sequence encodes CASSQGEGKDTQYF.

V and J are TRBV7-9 and TRBJ2-7; TRBD1 aligns across 7 bases. J lost 0 bases, V lost 5 bases, and 13 bases had no gene match. The CDR3 has 17 amino acids. CDR1 is SEHNR, CDR2 FQNEAQ, per germline (reference sequence). The CDR3 protein is CASSALQGTQSSYEQYF. The CDR3 DNA sequence: TGTGCCAGCAGCGCATTACAGGGGACACAGAGCTCCTACGAGCAGTACTTC.

The rearrangement links TRBV30 to TRBJ1-5, with 8 positions matching TRBD1. From germline, CDR1 is GTSNPN and CDR2 SVGIG (reference sequence). With 3 bases clipped from V and 6 bases from J, the junction kept 1 base outside the gene matches. This CDR3 has 12 amino acids. The DNA for the CDR3 is TGTGCCTGGAGAGGGACAGGTCAGCCCCAGCATTTT. Translated: CAWRGTGQPQHF.

The rearrangement joins TRBV30 to TRBJ1-1, with no clear D. This CDR3 contains 14 residues. The V and J ends lost 4 bases and 4 bases respectively, with 16 bases between them. Germline loops: CDR1 GTSNPN, CDR2 SVGIG (reference sequence). The CDR3 spells CAWNVEWGGTEAFF. CDR3 DNA: TGTGCCTGGAATGTCGAATGGGGTGGCACTGAAGCTTTCTTT.

This clone has a handful of counts. V and J are TRBV9 and TRBJ2-5; 14 bases fit TRBD2. The CDR3 totals 18 residues. Germline lookup yields CDR1 SGDLS and CDR2 YYNGEE. Trimming removed 0 bases from V and 1 base from J; junction bases left unmatched: 5. The CDR3 DNA reads as TGTGCCAGCAGCGTAGGACTAGCGGGAGGGCCTCTCCAAGAGACCCAGTACTTC. Translation: CASSVGLAGGPLQETQYF.